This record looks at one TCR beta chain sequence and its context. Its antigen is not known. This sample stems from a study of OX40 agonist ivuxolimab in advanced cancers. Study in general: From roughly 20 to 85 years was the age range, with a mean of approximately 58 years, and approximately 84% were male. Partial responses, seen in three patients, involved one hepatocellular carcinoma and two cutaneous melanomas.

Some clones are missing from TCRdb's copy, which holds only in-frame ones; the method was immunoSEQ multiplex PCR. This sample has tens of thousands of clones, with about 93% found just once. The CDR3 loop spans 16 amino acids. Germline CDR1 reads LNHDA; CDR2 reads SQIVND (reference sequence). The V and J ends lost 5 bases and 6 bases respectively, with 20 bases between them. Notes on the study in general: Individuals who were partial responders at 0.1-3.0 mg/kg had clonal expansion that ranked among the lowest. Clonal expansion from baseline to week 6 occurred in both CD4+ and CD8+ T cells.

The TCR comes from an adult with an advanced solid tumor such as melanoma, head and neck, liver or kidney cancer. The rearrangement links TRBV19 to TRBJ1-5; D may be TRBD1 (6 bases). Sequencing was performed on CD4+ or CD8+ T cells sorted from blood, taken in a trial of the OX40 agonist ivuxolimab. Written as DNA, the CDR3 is TGTGCCAGTAGTGCCTTTACAGGGCGGTTTGGTCAGCCCCAGCATTTT. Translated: CASSAFTGRFGQPQHF.